The entry below describes one T cell receptor beta chain. This entry comes from a study of blood T cell repertoires in COVID-19. Study in general: PBMCs, B-cell-depleted T cells, or T cells were the source of the cDNA or gDNA that made up the material.

V lost 5 bases to trimming and J lost 4 bases; unmatched junction nucleotides: 3. Germline assignment: CDR1 MNHNY and CDR2 SVGAGI (reference sequence). The CDR3 is made up of 14 amino acids. The table came from immunoSEQ multiplex PCR; TCRdb's copy has only in-frame clones and leaves some out. This sample has about 74,000 clones, with 83% found just once. V is TRBV6-6 and J is TRBJ1-5, with 9 bases that match TRBD1. The sequence derives from a man older than 75 with acute or convalescent COVID-19. The material sequenced was peripheral blood. Here the CDR3 DNA reads TGTGCCAGCAGTAAAGGGACAGGGAATCAGCCCCAGCATTTT. Translation gives CASSKGTGNQPQHF.